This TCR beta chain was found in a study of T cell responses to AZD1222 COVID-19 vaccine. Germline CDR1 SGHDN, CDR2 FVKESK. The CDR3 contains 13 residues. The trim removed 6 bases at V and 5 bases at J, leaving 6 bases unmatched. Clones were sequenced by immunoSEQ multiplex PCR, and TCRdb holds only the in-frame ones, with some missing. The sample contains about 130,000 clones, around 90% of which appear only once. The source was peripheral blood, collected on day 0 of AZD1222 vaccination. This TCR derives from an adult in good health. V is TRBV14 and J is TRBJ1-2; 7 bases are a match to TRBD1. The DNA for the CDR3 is TGTGCCAGCAGTGAGACAGGGCGTTATGGCTACACCTTC. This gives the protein CASSETGRYGYTF.